Below, one TCR beta chain is given with its context. Germline trimming cut 1 base from V and 7 bases from J; bases unmatched to any gene: 6. Per germline, CDR1 SGHVS and CDR2 FQNEAQ. The length of the CDR3 is 15 residues. Profiled with immunoSEQ multiplex PCR; TCRdb holds only in-frame clones, not every one. The table lists over 50,000 clones, over 70% of them singletons. This sample is part of a study of control samples from healthy donors and cancer patients. J is TRBJ1-5 and V is TRBV7-8; TRBD1 aligns across 8 bases. The sample comprised blood. The sequence was obtained from a man aged 65 to 79 in good health. CDR3 sequence: CASSLGSGGGQPQHF. CDR3 nucleotides: TGTGCCAGCAGCTTAGGGTCAGGGGGCGGCCAGCCCCAGCATTTT. The full variable domain, rest sourced from reference TRBV7-8 and TRBJ1-5, is GAGVSQSPRYKVAKRGQDVALRCDPISGHVSLFWYQQALGQGPEFLTYFQNEAQLDKSGLPSDRFFAERPEGSVSTLKIQRTQQEDSAVYLCASSLGSGGGQPQHFGDGTRLSIL.